One and the same sample provided the 4 T cell receptor beta chains below, sequenced in a study of PD-L1 blockade in urothelial cancer. This table comes from immunoSEQ multiplex PCR, and its TCRdb copy is limited to in-frame clones, with some not included. The sample holds some 100,000 clones, 91% seen once. The specimen was PBMCs, collected around atezolizumab (anti-PD-L1) treatment. The receptor source for this set is a woman aged 80 or older with urothelial cancer.

The chain links TRBV7-2 to TRBJ1-5; tentative D call: TRBD1 (6 bases). Trimming removed 9 bases at V and 6 bases at J, with 18 bases between. There are 14 residues in the CDR3. The germline CDR1 and CDR2 sequences are SGHTA and FQGNSA. The CDR3 protein is CASNTGLGGQPQHF. CDR3 coding DNA: TGTGCCAGTAACACAGGGTTAGGCGGTCAGCCCCAGCATTTT. Complete variable domain (other parts from reference TRBV7-2 and TRBJ1-5): GAGVSQSPSNKVTEKGKDVELRCDPISGHTALYWYRQSLGQGLEFLIYFQGNSAPDKSGLPSDRFSAERTGGSVSTLTIQRTQQEDSAVYLCASNTGLGGQPQHFGDGTRLSIL.

V is TRBV5-4 and J is TRBJ2-2, with a tentative D call TRBD1 (6 bases). The V end lost 4 bases, the J end lost 0 bases, and 13 bases lay between the germline ends. The germline gives CDR1 SGHNT, CDR2 YYREEE (reference sequence). The CDR3 has 16 amino acids. CDR3 protein: CASSPRGQANTGELFF. For the CDR3, the DNA is TGTGCCAGCAGCCCCCGGGGACAAGCGAACACCGGGGAGCTGTTTTTT.

This clone was detected only a few times. The V gene is TRBV5-8, the J gene TRBJ1-1; 8 positions match TRBD1. This CDR3 spans 16 amino acids. Germline V CDR1 and CDR2: SGHTS, YDEGEE. V shed 4 bases and J 4 bases; nucleotides not matched to a gene: 12. CDR3 region: CASSTWTGTGGTEAFF. The CDR3, as DNA: TGTGCCAGCAGCACCTGGACAGGGACAGGTGGCACTGAAGCTTTCTTT.

The chain has TRBV27 and TRBJ2-7; TRBD2 agrees at 7 bases. The V segment lost 8 bases and the J segment 7 bases; nucleotides outside the gene matches: 17. Germline V gives CDR1 MNHEY, CDR2 SMNVEV (reference sequence). CDR3 length: 15 amino acids. DNA of the CDR3: TGTGCCAGCGGCCCTCTAGGACTAGAAAAGGCAGAGCAGTACTTC. The encoded protein is CASGPLGLEKAEQYF.